Sequencing of this T cell receptor beta chain was carried out in a study of T cell responses to AZD1222 COVID-19 vaccine. Notes on this clone: Antigen unknown.

Method: immunoSEQ multiplex PCR; TCRdb's copy keeps in-frame clones and lacks some. In the table there are over 120,000 clones, 86% of which are singletons. Notes on the study in general: Epitopes outside B.1.351 and B.1.1.7 mutated regions reportedly drew nearly half of spike TCRs. Donors skewed white British and female; clonal diversity was possibly underestimated. Distributed over spike, vaccine-associated CD4 TCRs predominated at 160-218 and 743-854. Rises in breadth and depth of Spike-specific TCRs came after two AZD1222 doses.

In germline, CDR1 is SEHNR, CDR2 FQNEAQ (reference sequence). The CDR3 sequence is 14 residues long. V lost 2 bases, J lost 4 bases, and 12 bases lay in between. The chain links TRBV7-9 to TRBJ2-7, with D perhaps TRBD2 (6 bases). The TCR comes from an adult who received the AZD1222 COVID-19 vaccine. Sequencing used peripheral blood, obtained 28 days after the second AZD1222 dose. CDR3 sequence (DNA): TGTGCCAGCAGCTTAAACGGGAGAAGGTACGAGCAGTACTTC. It translates to CASSLNGRRYEQYF.